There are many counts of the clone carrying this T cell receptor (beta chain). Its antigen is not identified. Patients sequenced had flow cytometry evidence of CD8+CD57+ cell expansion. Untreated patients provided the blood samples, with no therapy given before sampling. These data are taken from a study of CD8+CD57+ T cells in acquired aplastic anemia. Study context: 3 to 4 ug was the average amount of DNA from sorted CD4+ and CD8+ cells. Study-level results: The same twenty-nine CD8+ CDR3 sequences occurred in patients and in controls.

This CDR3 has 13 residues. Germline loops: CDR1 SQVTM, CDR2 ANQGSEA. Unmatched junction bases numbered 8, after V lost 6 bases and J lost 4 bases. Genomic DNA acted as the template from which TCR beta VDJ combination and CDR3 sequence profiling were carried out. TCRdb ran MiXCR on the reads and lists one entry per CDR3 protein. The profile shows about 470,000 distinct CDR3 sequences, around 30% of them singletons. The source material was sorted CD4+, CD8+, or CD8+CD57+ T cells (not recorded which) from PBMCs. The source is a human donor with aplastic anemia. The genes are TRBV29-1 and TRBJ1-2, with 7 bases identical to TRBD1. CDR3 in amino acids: CSVNRQGSYGYTF. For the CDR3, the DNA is TGCAGCGTCAACAGACAGGGAAGCTATGGCTACACCTTC.